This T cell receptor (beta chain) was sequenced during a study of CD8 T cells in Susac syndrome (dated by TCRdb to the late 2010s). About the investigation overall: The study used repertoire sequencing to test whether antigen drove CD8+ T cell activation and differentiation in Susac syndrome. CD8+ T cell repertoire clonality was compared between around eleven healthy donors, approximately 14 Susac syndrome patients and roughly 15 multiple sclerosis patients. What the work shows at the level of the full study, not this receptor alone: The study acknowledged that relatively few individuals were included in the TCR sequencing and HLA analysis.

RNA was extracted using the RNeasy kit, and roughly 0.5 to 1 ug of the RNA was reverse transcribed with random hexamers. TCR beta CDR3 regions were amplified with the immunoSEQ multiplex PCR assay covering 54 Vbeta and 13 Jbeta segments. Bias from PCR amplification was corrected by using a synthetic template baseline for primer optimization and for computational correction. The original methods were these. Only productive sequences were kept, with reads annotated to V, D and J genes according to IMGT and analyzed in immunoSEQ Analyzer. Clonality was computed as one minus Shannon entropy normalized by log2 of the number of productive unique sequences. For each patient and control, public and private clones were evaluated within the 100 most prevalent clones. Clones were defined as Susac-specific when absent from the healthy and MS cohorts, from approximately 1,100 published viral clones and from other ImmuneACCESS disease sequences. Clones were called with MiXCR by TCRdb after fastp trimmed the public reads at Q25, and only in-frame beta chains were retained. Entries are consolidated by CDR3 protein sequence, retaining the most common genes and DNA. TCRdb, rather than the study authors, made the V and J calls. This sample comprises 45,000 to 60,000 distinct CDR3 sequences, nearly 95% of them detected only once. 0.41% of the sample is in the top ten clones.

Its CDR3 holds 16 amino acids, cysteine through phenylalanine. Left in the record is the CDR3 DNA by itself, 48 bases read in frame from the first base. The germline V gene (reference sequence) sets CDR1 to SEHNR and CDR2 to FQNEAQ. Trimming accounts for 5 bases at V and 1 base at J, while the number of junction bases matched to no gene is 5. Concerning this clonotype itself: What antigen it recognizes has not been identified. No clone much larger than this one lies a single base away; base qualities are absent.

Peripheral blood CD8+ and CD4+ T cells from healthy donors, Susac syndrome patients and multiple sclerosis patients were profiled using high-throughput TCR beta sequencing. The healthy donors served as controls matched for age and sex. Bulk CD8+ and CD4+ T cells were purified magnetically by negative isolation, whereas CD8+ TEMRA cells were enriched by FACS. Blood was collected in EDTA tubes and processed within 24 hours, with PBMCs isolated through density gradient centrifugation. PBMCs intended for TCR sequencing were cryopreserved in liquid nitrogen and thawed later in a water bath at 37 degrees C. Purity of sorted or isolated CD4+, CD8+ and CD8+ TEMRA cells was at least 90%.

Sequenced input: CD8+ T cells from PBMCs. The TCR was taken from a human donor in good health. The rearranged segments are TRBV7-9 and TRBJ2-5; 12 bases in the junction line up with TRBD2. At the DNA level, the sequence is TGTGCCAGCAGCCCTACTAGCGGGAGGATCCAAGAGACCCAGTACTTC. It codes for CASSPTSGRIQETQYF.